The 32 T cell receptor beta chains presented below share a single source sample, sequenced in a study of cytomegalovirus exposure and HLA in healthy donors. PCR employed 60 Vbeta and 13 Jbeta primers. The assay was immunoSEQ multiplex PCR, and TCRdb's table has in-frame clones only and misses some. Of 200,000 to 300,000 clones in the sample, approximately 84% were seen once. Sequencing was done on a sample of PBMCs. Receptor source: a woman aged 40 to 50 in good health and CMV-seropositive.

The CDR3 coding sequence is TGCAGCGTAACCCCCGGGACAGGGATCTACGAGCAGTACTTC. Amino acids: CSVTPGTGIYEQYF. The J gene is TRBJ2-7, the V gene TRBV29-1; 9 nucleotides agree with TRBD1. Unmatched junction bases numbered 9, after V lost 6 bases and J lost 3 bases. In germline, CDR1 is SQVTM, CDR2 ANQGSEA. The CDR3 is 14 residues long.

The CDR3 coding sequence is TGTGCCAGCAGCTTAACAAGGGGAACCAACACTGAAGCTTTCTTT. As protein: CASSLTRGTNTEAFF. The V gene is TRBV7-3, the J gene TRBJ1-1; possibly TRBD1 for D (5 bases). The germline gives CDR1 SGHTA, CDR2 FQGTGA. Trimming stripped 0 bases from V and 2 bases from J, with 10 bases between. The CDR3 loop spans 15 amino acids.

As concerns this clone: Other DNA sequences in the same sample also yield this CDR3. J is TRBJ2-5 and V is TRBV28; 7 nucleotides align to TRBD2. The J segment lost 5 bases and the V segment lost 4 bases, leaving 1 base of the junction unmatched. Germline-derived CDR1 and CDR2 are MDHEN and SYDVKM. The CDR3 consists of 12 residues. In nucleotides, the CDR3 is TGTGCCAGCAGTTCGGGAGGCGAGACCCAGTACTTC. Protein product: CASSSGGETQYF.

The count of this clone is one. This sequence joins TRBV30 and TRBJ2-5, with TRBD2 as a possible D gene (6 bases). The V end was cut by 3 bases, the J end by 7 bases, with 6 bases between. This CDR3 contains 10 residues. Per germline, CDR1 GTSNPN and CDR2 SVGIG (reference sequence). The CDR3 DNA is TGTGCCTGGAGCGGGGGGACCCAGTACTTC. Translation: CAWSGGTQYF. The full variable domain, completed using reference TRBV30 and TRBJ2-5, is SQTIHQWPATLVQPVGSPLSLECTVEGTSNPNLYWYRQAAGRGLQLLFYSVGIGQISSEVPQNLSASRPQDRQFILSSKKLLLSDSGFYLCAWSGGTQYFGPGTRLLVL.

This clone showed up just once. The chain joins TRBV6-6 to TRBJ1-1; D gene uncertain. Germline loops: CDR1 MNHNY, CDR2 SVGAGI (reference sequence). This CDR3 is 15 amino acids long. The V and J ends lost 2 bases and 1 base respectively, with 11 bases between them. The DNA for the CDR3 is TGTGCCAGCAGTTACCAATTAGTTTGGAACACTGAAGCTTTCTTT. Its protein is CASSYQLVWNTEAFF.

The V gene is TRBV19, the J gene TRBJ2-7; TRBD1 is a possible D gene (6 bases). Germline loops: CDR1 LNHDA, CDR2 SQIVND (reference sequence). This CDR3 spans 14 amino acids. Trimming pared 5 bases from V and 6 bases from J, leaving 17 bases between. CDR3 nucleotides: TGTGCCAGTAGTGCGACTTACAGGGTCTCCGAGCAGTACTTC. Residues: CASSATYRVSEQYF. The variable domain in full, completed from reference TRBV19 and TRBJ2-7, reads DGGITQSPKYLFRKEGQNVTLSCEQNLNHDAMYWYRQDPGQGLRLIYYSQIVNDFQKGDIAEGYSVSREKKESFPLTVTSAQKNPTAFYLCASSATYRVSEQYFGPGTRLTVT.

The rearrangement links TRBV9 to TRBJ2-3, with 10 bases identical to TRBD2. Germline V gives CDR1 SGDLS, CDR2 YYNGEE. Losses at the gene ends were 4 bases for V and 0 bases for J; bases not matched to a gene: 11. The CDR3 runs 18 residues. CDR3: CASSSPGLAFSSTDTQYF. The CDR3 nucleotides are TGTGCCAGCAGCTCTCCGGGACTAGCGTTCTCTAGCACAGATACGCAGTATTTT.

J is TRBJ1-3 and V is TRBV18; D ambiguous. The germline V and J ends were trimmed by 0 bases and 9 bases, with 9 bases remaining between them. The V gene's germline CDR1 is KGHSH and CDR2 LQKENI. The CDR3 covers 13 residues. CDR3 sequence reads: CASSPPGVSTIYF. CDR3 DNA: TGTGCCAGCTCACCACCAGGAGTGAGCACCATATATTTT.

The chain recombines TRBV6-6 with TRBJ2-1; TRBD2 agrees at 9 bases. CDR1 and CDR2 from the germline V gene are MNHNY and SVGAGI (reference sequence). This CDR3 region has 14 residues. V lost 4 bases, J lost 4 bases, and 2 bases stayed unmatched. CDR3 region: CASSLAGVYNEQFF. The CDR3 DNA is TGTGCCAGCAGTTTAGCGGGAGTATACAATGAGCAGTTCTTC.

V usage is TRBV9 and J usage is TRBJ2-2, with 7 bases lining up with TRBD1. The CDR3 is made up of 19 amino acids. CDR1 SGDLS and CDR2 YYNGEE come from the germline V gene. V shed 1 base, J shed 0 bases, and the junction held 12 bases outside the gene matches. The CDR3 spells CASSVFPPNDRANTGELFF. The CDR3 DNA reads TGTGCCAGCAGCGTATTCCCCCCGAATGACAGGGCGAACACCGGGGAGCTGTTTTTT. Looking up the rest from reference TRBV9 and TRBJ2-2 gives the full variable domain: DSGVTQTPKHLITATGQRVTLRCSPRSGDLSVYWYQQSLDQGLQFLIQYYNGEERAKGNILERFSAQQFPDLHSELNLSSLELGDSALYFCASSVFPPNDRANTGELFFGEGSRLTVL.

This clone was counted once. The gene calls are TRBV11-2 and TRBJ2-1; 7 bases align to TRBD2. V lost 5 bases to trimming and J lost 4 bases; unmatched junction nucleotides: 5. In germline, CDR1 is SGHAT, CDR2 FQNNGV. CDR3 length equals 14 residues. The CDR3 bases are TGTGCCAGCAGCCTAATAGCGGGTTACAATGAGCAGTTCTTC. This gives the protein CASSLIAGYNEQFF. Complete variable domain (other parts from reference TRBV11-2 and TRBJ2-1): EAGVAQSPRYKIIEKRQSVAFWCNPISGHATLYWYQQILGQGPKLLIQFQNNGVVDDSQLPKDRFSAERLKGVDSTLKIQPAKLEDSAVYLCASSLIAGYNEQFFGPGTRLTVL.

CDR3: CASSLESSGSYEQYF. CDR3 DNA sequence: TGTGCCAGCAGCTTAGAATCCAGCGGCTCCTACGAGCAGTACTTC. This rearrangement joins TRBV11-2 to TRBJ2-7, with D perhaps TRBD2 (5 bases). The germline V and J ends were trimmed by 0 bases and 0 bases, with 9 bases remaining between them. The CDR3 runs to 15 residues. CDR1 SGHAT and CDR2 FQNNGV come from the germline V gene.

The V call is TRBV6-5, the J call TRBJ1-2; D remains unclear. The CDR3 spans 11 residues. CDR1 and CDR2 (germline): MNHEY, SVGAGI. Between the trimmed V and J ends, which lost 7 bases and 4 bases, there was a span of 7 bases. The DNA of the CDR3 is TGTGCCAGCACGGGAATCTATGGCTACACCTTC. It encodes CASTGIYGYTF.

The V gene is TRBV5-1, the J gene TRBJ2-7; TRBD1 matches at 12 bases. Germline V gene sequence: CDR1 SGHRS, CDR2 YFSETQ. V shed 4 bases and J 1 base; nucleotides not matched to a gene: 9. The CDR3 has 17 amino acids. Here the CDR3 DNA reads TGCGCCAGCAGCGAGGGACAGGGGGCCGTGCGATCCTACGAGCAGTACTTC. Translation gives CASSEGQGAVRSYEQYF. The complete variable domain, with remaining parts taken from reference TRBV5-1 and TRBJ2-7, reads KAGVTQTPRYLIKTRGQQVTLSCSPISGHRSVSWYQQTPGQGLQFLFEYFSETQRNKGNFPGRFSGRQFSNSRSEMNVSTLELGDSALYLCASSEGQGAVRSYEQYFGPGTRLTVT.

The rearrangement uses TRBV10-3 and TRBJ1-1; no firm D call. Germline CDR1 reads ENHRY; CDR2 reads SYGVKD. The CDR3 spans 15 residues. The V gene lost 0 bases and the J gene lost 4 bases, with 12 bases spanning the gap. The CDR3 is CAISESRNDGTEAFF. In DNA, the CDR3 is TGTGCCATCAGTGAGTCGAGAAACGATGGCACTGAAGCTTTCTTT.

This chain connects TRBV30 to TRBJ1-2; TRBD1 agrees at 8 bases. Trimming removed 5 bases from V and 6 bases from J; junction bases left unmatched: 8. Germline CDR1 is GTSNPN and CDR2 is SVGIG (reference sequence). This CDR3 spans 13 amino acids. The CDR3 protein is CAWWGEDRDGYTF. The CDR3 DNA reads as TGTGCCTGGTGGGGAGAGGACAGGGATGGCTACACCTTC.

A single count supports this clone. The chain is built from TRBV5-4 and TRBJ2-3; D perhaps matches TRBD2 (6 bases). Trimming stripped 0 bases from V and 6 bases from J, with 20 bases between. The V gene's germline CDR1 is SGHNT and CDR2 YYREEE (reference sequence). This CDR3 contains 17 residues. Written as DNA, the CDR3 is TGTGCCAGCAGCTTGGACCTGGCGGGAAGAGCTTCCGATACGCAGTATTTT. Translated, it gives CASSLDLAGRASDTQYF. The full variable domain, completed using reference TRBV5-4 and TRBJ2-3, is ETGVTQSPTHLIKTRGQQVTLRCSSQSGHNTVSWYQQALGQGPQFIFQYYREEENGRGNFPPRFSGLQFPNYSSELNVNALELDDSALYLCASSLDLAGRASDTQYFGPGTRLTVL.

The chain recombines TRBV19 with TRBJ2-7; 10 bases are shared with TRBD2. Germline trimming cut 3 bases from V and 3 bases from J; bases unmatched to any gene: 5. Germline CDR1 is LNHDA and CDR2 is SQIVND (reference sequence). This CDR3 has 15 residues. CDR3 bases: TGTGCCAGTAGTATCCTAGCGGGAGTAGGCTACGAGCAGTACTTC. The encoded protein is CASSILAGVGYEQYF.

This chain uses TRBV5-6 with TRBJ1-3, with D maybe TRBD1 (6 bases). CDR3 length: 13 amino acids. Germline loops: CDR1 SGHDT, CDR2 YYEEEE. The V and J ends lost 5 bases and 2 bases respectively, with 8 bases between them. The CDR3 region is CASSTGTGNTIYF. CDR3 bases: TGTGCCAGCAGTACAGGGACTGGAAACACCATATATTTT.

This chain connects TRBV6-5 to TRBJ2-1; TRBD2 aligns across 8 bases. The CDR3 consists of 14 residues. Germline V gene lookup returns CDR1 MNHEY and CDR2 SVGAGI. The V gene end was trimmed by 7 bases and the J gene end by 8 bases; junction bases not matched to a gene: 10. CDR3 bases: TGTGCCAGCAAGGCGAGCGGGAGAGGGGATGAGCAGTTCTTC. It yields the protein CASKASGRGDEQFF.

This chain connects TRBV2 to TRBJ1-1; D call uncertain. CDR1 and CDR2 from the germline V gene are SNHLY and FYNNEI. The ends were cut back, 8 bases at V and 7 bases at J, with 11 bases in the middle. The length of the CDR3 is 11 residues. CDR3 protein: CASCRLYEAFF. The CDR3 DNA reads TGTGCCAGCTGCAGGCTCTATGAAGCTTTCTTT.

This chain uses TRBV7-2 with TRBJ2-7; D not resolved. V was clipped by 1 base and J by 3 bases, with 7 bases between them. Germline V gene lookup returns CDR1 SGHTA and CDR2 FQGNSA. The CDR3 extends over 13 amino acids. The CDR3 DNA reads TGTGCCAGCAGCTTAGTTGCGCACTACGAGCAGTACTTC. It is translated as CASSLVAHYEQYF.

This chain uses TRBV18 with TRBJ2-6, with 7 bases identical to TRBD1. The CDR3 contains 17 residues. The germline gives CDR1 KGHSH, CDR2 LQKENI. V shed 0 bases and J 2 bases; nucleotides not matched to a gene: 4. The CDR3 is CASSPPTGVPGANVLTF. The CDR3 bases are TGTGCCAGCTCACCACCAACAGGGGTCCCTGGGGCCAACGTCCTGACTTTC.

The chain couples TRBV7-2 to TRBJ2-3; 8 bases are shared with TRBD2. This CDR3 spans 16 amino acids. Trimming at V came to 5 bases and at J to 0 bases, leaving 7 bases not matched to a gene. CDR1 and CDR2 (germline): SGHTA, FQGNSA. The CDR3 region has the DNA TGTGCCAGCAGCCGCCTTAGCGGGGATAGCACAGATACGCAGTATTTT. This codes for CASSRLSGDSTDTQYF. Full variable domain (rest looked up from reference TRBV7-2 and TRBJ2-3): GAGVSQSPSNKVTEKGKDVELRCDPISGHTALYWYRQSLGQGLEFLIYFQGNSAPDKSGLPSDRFSAERTGGSVSTLTIQRTQQEDSAVYLCASSRLSGDSTDTQYFGPGTRLTVL.

This rearrangement joins TRBV19 to TRBJ2-7; TRBD1 is a possible D gene (5 bases). The germline V and J ends were trimmed by 5 bases and 3 bases, with 14 bases remaining between them. The germline CDR1 and CDR2 sequences are LNHDA and SQIVND (reference sequence). This CDR3 is built from 14 residues. The CDR3 DNA reads as TGTGCCAGTAGTTACCAGGACACCCGCTACGAGCAGTACTTC. Translating it yields CASSYQDTRYEQYF.

The rearrangement joins TRBV5-1 to TRBJ1-2; 7 nucleotides match TRBD1. In germline, CDR1 is SGHRS, CDR2 YFSETQ. This CDR3 contains 15 residues. V was clipped by 4 bases and J by 0 bases; unmatched bases: 6. Here the CDR3 reads CASSQGQESNYGYTF. CDR3 DNA: TGCGCCAGCAGCCAAGGACAGGAGTCTAACTATGGCTACACCTTC.

Worth noting for this clone: The sample has other DNA sequences that encode this CDR3 too. The chain links TRBV7-2 to TRBJ2-3; 12 nucleotides agree with TRBD2. The V segment lost 1 base and the J segment 1 base; nucleotides outside the gene matches: 3. Germline CDR1 and CDR2: SGHTA and FQGNSA. CDR3 length equals 17 residues. CDR3 DNA: TGTGCCAGCAGCTTAGTCCGACTAGCGGGGGGCACAGATACGCAGTATTTT. Translation: CASSLVRLAGGTDTQYF.

V usage is TRBV11-2 and J usage is TRBJ1-6; tentatively, D is TRBD1 (6 bases). The CDR3 spans 15 residues. Trimming left V 1 base short and J 7 bases short, with 11 bases between. The germline gives CDR1 SGHAT, CDR2 FQNNGV. CDR3: CASSLAGQQNSPLHF. The CDR3 DNA reads as TGTGCCAGCAGCTTAGCCGGACAGCAGAATTCACCCCTCCACTTT.

The chain links TRBV28 to TRBJ1-3; no reliable D call. Germline V gene data show CDR1 as MDHEN and CDR2 as SYDVKM. V lost 3 bases and J lost 0, with 12 bases in between. This CDR3 has 16 residues. For the CDR3, the DNA is TGTGCCAGCAGTTTGACCCAGGTTATCTCTGGAAACACCATATATTTT. Its translation is CASSLTQVISGNTIYF.

The rearrangement uses TRBV7-9 and TRBJ1-5, with D maybe TRBD1 (5 bases). Germline lookup yields CDR1 SEHNR and CDR2 FQNEAQ (reference sequence). The germline V and J ends were trimmed by 5 bases and 0 bases, with 11 bases remaining between them. The CDR3 spans 15 residues. CDR3 sequence reads: CASSQGQGSNQPQHF. CDR3 coding DNA: TGTGCCAGCAGCCAAGGTCAGGGTAGCAATCAGCCCCAGCATTTT. Full variable domain (rest looked up from reference TRBV7-9 and TRBJ1-5): DTGVSQNPRHKITKRGQNVTFRCDPISEHNRLYWYRQTLGQGPEFLTYFQNEAQLEKSRLLSDRFSAERPKGSFSTLEIQRTEQGDSAMYLCASSQGQGSNQPQHFGDGTRLSIL.

About this clone itself: Additional DNA sequences in this sample encode the identical CDR3. The gene calls are TRBV19 and TRBJ1-1; a possible D gene is TRBD1 (6 bases). From germline, CDR1 is LNHDA and CDR2 SQIVND (reference sequence). Trimming stripped 2 bases from V and 1 base from J, with 8 bases between. The CDR3 spans 14 residues. In nucleotides, the CDR3 is TGTGCCAGTAGTATAACAGGGTCGAACACTGAAGCTTTCTTT. It codes for CASSITGSNTEAFF.

This clone was counted once. The genes are TRBV14 and TRBJ1-1; TRBD1 matches at 10 bases. The J segment lost 1 base and the V segment lost 4 bases, leaving 12 bases of the junction unmatched. The CDR3 length is 18 residues. Looked up from germline, CDR1 is SGHDN and CDR2 is FVKESK. CDR3 nucleotides: TGTGCCAGCAGCCGATCGGGACAGGGGACGTTTCAGAACACTGAAGCTTTCTTT. This encodes CASSRSGQGTFQNTEAFF. The variable domain in full, with the rest retrieved from reference TRBV14 and TRBJ1-1, is EAGVTQFPSHSVIEKGQTVTLRCDPISGHDNLYWYRRVMGKEIKFLLHFVKESKQDESGMPNNRFLAERTGGTYSTLKVQPAELEDSGVYFCASSRSGQGTFQNTEAFFGQGTRLTVV.